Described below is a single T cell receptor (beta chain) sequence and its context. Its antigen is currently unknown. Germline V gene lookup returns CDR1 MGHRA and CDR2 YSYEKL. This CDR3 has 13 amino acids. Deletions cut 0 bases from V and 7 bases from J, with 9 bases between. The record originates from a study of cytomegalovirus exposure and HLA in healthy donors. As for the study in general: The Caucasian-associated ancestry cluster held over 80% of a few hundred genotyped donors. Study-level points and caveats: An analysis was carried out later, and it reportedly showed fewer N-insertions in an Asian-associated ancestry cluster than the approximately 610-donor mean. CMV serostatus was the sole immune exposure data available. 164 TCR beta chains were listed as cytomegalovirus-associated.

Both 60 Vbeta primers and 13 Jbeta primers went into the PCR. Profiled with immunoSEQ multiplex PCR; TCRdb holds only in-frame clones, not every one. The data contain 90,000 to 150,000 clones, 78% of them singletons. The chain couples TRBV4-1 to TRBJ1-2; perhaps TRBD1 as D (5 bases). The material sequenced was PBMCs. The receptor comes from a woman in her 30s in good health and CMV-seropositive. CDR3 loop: CASSQEGGVGYTF. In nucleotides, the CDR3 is TGCGCCAGCAGCCAAGAGGGAGGGGTTGGCTACACCTTC.